Listed here are 3 T cell receptor beta chains from one sample, sequenced in a study of T cells in Graves' hyperthyroidism and ophthalmopathy. Amplification of TCR beta CDR3 regions used RNA as the template. The HTBI primer set drove a first-round RT-PCR of the TCR CDR3. TCRdb re-analysed the multiplex PCR reads in MiXCR, keeping a single row per CDR3 protein. The sample holds almost 600,000 distinct CDR3 sequences, approximately 15% seen once. Sample: blood. The receptors come from a young woman with Graves' hyperthyroidism that later progressed to Graves' ophthalmopathy.

This clonotype was detected ten times or more. V and J are TRBV28 and TRBJ2-5, with 10 bases identical to TRBD2. J was trimmed by 2 bases and V by 6 bases; bases with no gene match: 9. The CDR3 consists of 16 residues. CDR1 and CDR2 from the germline V gene are MDHEN and SYDVKM. CDR3 sequence reads: CASRDLAGEGQETQYF. Here the CDR3 DNA reads TGTGCCAGCAGGGACCTAGCGGGAGAGGGACAAGAGACCCAGTACTTC. The full variable domain, its missing parts supplied by reference TRBV28 and TRBJ2-5, is DVKVTQSSRYLVKRTGEKVFLECVQDMDHENMFWYRQDPGLGLRLIYFSYDVKMKEKGDIPEGYSVSREKKERFSLILESASTNQTSMYLCASRDLAGEGQETQYFGPGTRLLVL.

This clonotype was detected ten times or more. The gene calls are TRBV11-3 and TRBJ2-3; 7 bases map to TRBD2. The germline gives CDR1 SGHNT, CDR2 YENEEA. The J segment lost 8 bases and the V segment lost 5 bases, leaving 13 bases of the junction unmatched. There are 15 residues in the CDR3. CDR3 in amino acids: CASSPGTTGGGTQYF. Written as DNA, the CDR3 is TGTGCCAGCAGCCCGGGGACTACCGGTGGGGGTACGCAGTATTTT.

The chain employs TRBV25-1 and TRBJ1-5; possibly TRBD1 for D (5 bases). In germline, CDR1 is MGHDK, CDR2 SYGVNS. This CDR3 comprises 21 residues. V was clipped by 3 bases and J by 0 bases, with 27 bases between them. CDR3 loop: CASSDRNNNFRGLYSNQPQHF. CDR3 sequence (DNA): TGTGCCAGCAGTGATAGAAACAACAATTTCCGGGGACTTTATAGCAATCAGCCCCAGCATTTT.